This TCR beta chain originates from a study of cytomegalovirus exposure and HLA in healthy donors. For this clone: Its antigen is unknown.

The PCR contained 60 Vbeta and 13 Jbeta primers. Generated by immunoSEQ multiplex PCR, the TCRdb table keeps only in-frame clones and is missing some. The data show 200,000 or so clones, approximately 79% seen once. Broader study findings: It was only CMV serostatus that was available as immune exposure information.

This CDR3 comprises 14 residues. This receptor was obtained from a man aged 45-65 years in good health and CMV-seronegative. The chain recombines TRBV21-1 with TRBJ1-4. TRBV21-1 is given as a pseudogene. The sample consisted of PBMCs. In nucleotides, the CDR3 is TGTGCCAGCGCACCGGGAACGCGAAATGAAAAACTGTTTTTT. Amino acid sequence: CASAPGTRNEKLFF.